Detailed here is one TCR beta chain. The germline gives CDR1 SNHLY, CDR2 FYNNEI. V dropped 4 bases and J dropped 12 bases, with 10 bases sitting between them. There are 11 residues in the CDR3. The sample originates from a study of technical replicates of blood from several donors. Measured with immunoSEQ multiplex PCR; TCRdb has only the in-frame clones, and not every one. The sample carries some 17,000 clones, roughly 84% recorded once. The TCR originated in a human donor in good health. Sequencing used PBMCs. This rearrangement joins TRBV2 to TRBJ2-1, with D perhaps matching TRBD2 (5 bases). As DNA, the CDR3 is TGTGCCAGCAGTGGGGAGTATTGGCAGTTCTTC. It yields the protein CASSGEYWQFF.